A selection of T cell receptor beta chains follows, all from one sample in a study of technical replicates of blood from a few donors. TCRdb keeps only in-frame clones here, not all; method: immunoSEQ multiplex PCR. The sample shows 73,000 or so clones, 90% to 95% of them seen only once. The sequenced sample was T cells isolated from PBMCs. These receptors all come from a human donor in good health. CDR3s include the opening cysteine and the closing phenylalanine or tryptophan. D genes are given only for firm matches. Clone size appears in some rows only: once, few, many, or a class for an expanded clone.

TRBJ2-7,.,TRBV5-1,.,TGCGCCAGCAGCTTTTATCAGGGTATGCGGGAGCAGTACTTC,CASSFYQGMREQYF
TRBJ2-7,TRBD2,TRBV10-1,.,TGCGCCAGCAGTTCTCTAGCGGGAGGCTCATACGAGCAGTACTTC,CASSSLAGGSYEQYF
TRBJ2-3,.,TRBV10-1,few,TGCGCCAGCAGTGAGTTTGTCTTTGATACGCAGTATTTT,CASSEFVFDTQYF
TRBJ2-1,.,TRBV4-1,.,TGCGCCAGCAGCCCCACCCTCCTGAGAAGTCACAATGAGCAGTTCTTC,CASSPTLLRSHNEQFF
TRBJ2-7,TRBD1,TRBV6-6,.,TGTGCCAGCAGTCAAGCGGGACAGGGGATATACGAGCAGTACTTC,CASSQAGQGIYEQYF
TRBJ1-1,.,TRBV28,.,TGTGCCAGCAGAGGCGGGGGGCAAGCTGAAGCTTTCTTT,CASRGGGQAEAFF
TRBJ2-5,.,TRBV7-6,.,TGTGCCAGCAGACCGAGGGTTAGCGGTCAAGAGACCCAGTACTTC,CASRPRVSGQETQYF
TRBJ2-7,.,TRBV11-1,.,TGTGCCAGCAGTTATACAGACACCTCCTACGAGCAGTACTTC,CASSYTDTSYEQYF
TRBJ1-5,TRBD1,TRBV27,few,TGTGCCAGCAGCATTCGACAGGGACGTCAGCCCCAGCATTTT,CASSIRQGRQPQHF
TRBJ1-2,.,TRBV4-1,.,TGCGCCAGCAGCCCTTATTCAGGGGCGGGTGGCTACACCTTC,CASSPYSGAGGYTF
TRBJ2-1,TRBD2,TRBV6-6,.,TGTGCCAGCAGTTACCTGAAGACTAGCGGGAGCAATGAGCAGTTCTTC,CASSYLKTSGSNEQFF
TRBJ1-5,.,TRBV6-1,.,TGTGCCAGCAGTGAAGCGCGGGGCTACAATCAGCCCCAGCATTTT,CASSEARGYNQPQHF
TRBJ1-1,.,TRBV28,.,TGTGCCAGCAGTTTATATAGCGGTAAAGGGACTGAAGCTTTCTTT,CASSLYSGKGTEAFF
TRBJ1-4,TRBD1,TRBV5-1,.,TGCGCCAGCAGCTTGGGGCCCTTGGCAGGGGGCTTGGAAAAACTGTTTTTT,CASSLGPLAGGLEKLFF
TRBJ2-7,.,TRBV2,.,TGTGCCAGCGACCCAACTAGCAGCCTAAGCTCCTACGAGCAGTACTTC,CASDPTSSLSSYEQYF
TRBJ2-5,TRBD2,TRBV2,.,TGTGCCAGCAGTGAAAGGACTAGCCGGGAGACCCAGTACTTC,CASSERTSRETQYF
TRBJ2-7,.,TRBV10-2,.,TGCGCCAGCAGTGAGGGAGGGGGGGCCGACGAGCAGTACTTC,CASSEGGGADEQYF
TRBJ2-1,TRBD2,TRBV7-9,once,TGTGCCAGCAGGGATCCGGGACTAGCGGGTTCGAGCTCCTACAATGAGCAGTTCTTC,CASRDPGLAGSSSYNEQFF
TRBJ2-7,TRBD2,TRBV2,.,TGTGCCAGCAGAGACCCGGGACTAGACCACTTC,CASRDPGLDHF
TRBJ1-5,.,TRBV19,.,TGTGCCAGTAGTACGGACACGCTGGTGGTCAATCAGCCCCAGCATTTT,CASSTDTLVVNQPQHF
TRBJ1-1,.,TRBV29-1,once,TGCAGCGTTGGGCAGGGGAACACTGAAGCTTTCTTT,CSVGQGNTEAFF
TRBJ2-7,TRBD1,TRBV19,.,TGTGCCAGTAGCCCGGACAGGGGGGCCTACTACGAGCAGTACTTC,CASSPDRGAYYEQYF
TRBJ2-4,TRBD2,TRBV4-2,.,TGTGCCAGCAGCCAAGATTTTCCTAGCGGGAGGGCCGTCTCCAAAAACATTCAGTACTTC,CASSQDFPSGRAVSKNIQYF
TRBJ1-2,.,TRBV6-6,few,TGTGCCAGCAGTTATAACCAGGGCTACACCTTC,CASSYNQGYTF
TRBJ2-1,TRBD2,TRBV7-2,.,TGTGCCAGCAGCGTTAGCGGGAGGAAATCCTACAATGAGCAGTTCTTC,CASSVSGRKSYNEQFF
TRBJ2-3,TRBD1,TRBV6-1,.,TGTGCCAGCAGTGAACCCGGACAGGGCAGAGATACGCAGTATTTT,CASSEPGQGRDTQYF
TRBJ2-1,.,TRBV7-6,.,TGTGCCAGCAGCTTAACTAGGTCTGGGCAGAATATCAATGAGCAGTTCTTC,CASSLTRSGQNINEQFF
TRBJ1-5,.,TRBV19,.,TGTGCCAGTAATAAGGGAGGCTACAATCAGCCCCAGCATTTT,CASNKGGYNQPQHF
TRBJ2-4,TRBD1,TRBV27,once,TGTGCCAGCAGTTCCGCCCCCGGGACAGTCAAAAACATTCAGTACTTC,CASSSAPGTVKNIQYF
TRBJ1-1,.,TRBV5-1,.,TGCGCCAGCCCCAAGAGAGTCACCCCAGGAGCTTTCTTT,CASPKRVTPGAFF
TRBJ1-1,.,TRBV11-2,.,TGTGCCAGCAGCTTAGAGTTTGGACAGATGAACACTGAAGCTTTCTTT,CASSLEFGQMNTEAFF
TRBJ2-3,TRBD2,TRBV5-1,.,TGCGCCAGCAGCCTGGGCGGGAGACGGGGGACAGATACGCAGTATTTT,CASSLGGRRGTDTQYF
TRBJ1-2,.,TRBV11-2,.,TGTGCCAGCAGCCCGGGGATGGAGACACCTAACTATGGCTACACCTTC,CASSPGMETPNYGYTF
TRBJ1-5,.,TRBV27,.,TGTGCCAGCAGTTTTCACAGAGGAGGAGGTACGCCCCAGCATTTT,CASSFHRGGGTPQHF
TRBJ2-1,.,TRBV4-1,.,TGCGCCAGCAGACCAGTCCGGGGTGGCACCCCCAATGAGCAGTTCTTC,CASRPVRGGTPNEQFF
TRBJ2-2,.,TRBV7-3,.,TGTGCCAGCAGCGCAGGGGCCCGGTACACCGGGGAGCTGTTTTTT,CASSAGARYTGELFF
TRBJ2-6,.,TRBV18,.,TGTGCCAGCTCTCTAACAGGAGTCTCTGGGGCCAACGTCCTGACTTTC,CASSLTGVSGANVLTF
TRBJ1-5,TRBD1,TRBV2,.,TGTGCCAGCATCTACTCGGACAGGGAGAAGGGGAATCAGCCCCAGCATTTT,CASIYSDREKGNQPQHF
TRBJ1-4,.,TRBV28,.,TGTGCCAGCAGGACGGGACACAGAAATGAAAAACTGTTTTTT,CASRTGHRNEKLFF
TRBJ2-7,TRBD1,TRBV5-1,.,TGCGCCAGCAGCCGGGCAGGCGGGACAGGGTTTCTCGAGCAGTACTTC,CASSRAGGTGFLEQYF
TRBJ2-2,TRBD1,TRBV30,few,TGTGCCTGGAGTGTGGGACAGGGGGCCGGGGAGCTGTTTTTT,CAWSVGQGAGELFF
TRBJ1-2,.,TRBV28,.,TGTGCCAGCAGTCTCTTCTCAGGGTTGTCGAACTATGGCTACACCTTC,CASSLFSGLSNYGYTF
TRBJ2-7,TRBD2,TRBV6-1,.,TGTGCCAGCAGTGAAGTCGGGACTAGCGGGAACGAGCAGTACTTC,CASSEVGTSGNEQYF
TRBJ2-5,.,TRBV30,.,TGTGCCTGGAGTACCCAACTCAAGCGGCAAGAGACCCAGTACTTC,CAWSTQLKRQETQYF
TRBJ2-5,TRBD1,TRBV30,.,TGTGCCTGGACCATCAGGACAGGGGGCGCCGGGACCCAGTACTTC,CAWTIRTGGAGTQYF
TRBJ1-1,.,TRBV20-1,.,TGCAGTGCTAGGGGCCTTGAAGCTTTCTTT,CSARGLEAFF
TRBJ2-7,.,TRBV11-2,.,TGTGCCAGCAGCCCCCGAATGGCTCCCTACGAGCAGTACTTC,CASSPRMAPYEQYF
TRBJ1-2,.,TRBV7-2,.,TGTGCCAGCAGCTTGAGGACGGACTACTATGGCTACACCTTC,CASSLRTDYYGYTF
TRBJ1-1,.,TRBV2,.,TGTGCCAGCATCTTGGGACATCTAATCACTGAAGCTTTCTTT,CASILGHLITEAFF
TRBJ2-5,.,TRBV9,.,TGTGCCAGCAGCGTAGGGGCCATGCAAGAGACCCAGTACTTC,CASSVGAMQETQYF